A single sample gave rise to the 24 T cell receptor beta chains below, sequenced in a study of beta chain features in type 1 diabetes. General study results and limits: There was a moderate but significant shortening of TCRB CDR3s in all four CD4+ subsets of Type 1 diabetes patients.

Their cognate antigens are unknown. Sequenced material consisted of expressed TCRB transcripts (all of the isolated RNA was reverse transcribed). The table came from immunoSEQ multiplex PCR; TCRdb's copy has only in-frame clones and leaves some out. The data contain 160,000 or so clones, 9% to 10% of them seen just once; the ten biggest clones take up roughly 0.7%. Input material: central memory CD4+ T cells from blood. These receptors were taken from a woman aged 30 to 39 with type 1 diabetes.

DNA for the CDR3: TGTGCCACCAGCAGAGATTCGGTCGCAGATACGCAGTATTTT. It codes for CATSRDSVADTQYF. This chain joins TRBV15 and TRBJ2-3; unclear D gene. V was trimmed by 0 bases and J by 4 bases, leaving 8 bases between them. The CDR3 length is 14 residues. Germline V CDR1 and CDR2: LNHNV, YYDKDF (reference sequence).

The chain employs TRBV23-1 and TRBJ2-1; 11 bases line up with TRBD2. TRBV23-1 is an ORF for which the function is uncertain. The CDR3 consists of 14 residues. The junction had 6 bases not matched to a gene; V was cut back by 4 bases and J by 10 bases. CDR3 DNA sequence: TGCGCCAGCAGTCCTCGGTTAGCGGGAGGGGAGCAGTTCTTC. Translated, it gives CASSPRLAGGEQFF.

This clone occurred a few times. The V gene is TRBV30, the J gene TRBJ2-6; tentative D call: TRBD2 (7 bases). V was cut by 2 bases and J by 4 bases, with 21 bases left in between. Germline V CDR1 and CDR2: GTSNPN, SVGIG (reference sequence). The CDR3 runs 18 residues. CDR3 region: CAWSKFGGRSRGANVLTF. The CDR3 region has the DNA TGTGCCTGGAGTAAATTCGGGGGGCGATCGAGAGGGGCCAACGTCCTGACTTTC.

This clone was picked up a small number of times. The V gene is TRBV28, the J gene TRBJ1-1, with D possibly TRBD1 on 5 matching bases. The V gene lost 3 bases and the J gene lost 8 bases, with 25 bases spanning the gap. Germline V gene data show CDR1 as MDHEN and CDR2 as SYDVKM. The CDR3 consists of 17 residues. The CDR3 DNA follows: TGTGCCAGCAGTTTTCACCCAGGGAAGGGCTTAAGTACGGAAGCTTTCTTT. Translated: CASSFHPGKGLSTEAFF.

The chain couples TRBV7-2 to TRBJ1-4; the D gene is possibly TRBD1 (6 bases). Germline V CDR1 and CDR2: SGHTA, FQGNSA. V lost 1 base and J 8 bases, leaving 14 bases between the germline ends. This CDR3 is 15 amino acids long. CDR3 residues: CASSLGLGGSEKLFF. CDR3 DNA sequence: TGTGCCAGCAGCTTAGGCCTAGGGGGATCGGAAAAACTGTTTTTT.

This clone was counted a few times. This rearrangement joins TRBV19 to TRBJ2-3, with unresolved D. Germline lookup yields CDR1 LNHDA and CDR2 SQIVND (reference sequence). Trimming pared 4 bases from V and 0 bases from J, leaving 5 bases between. The CDR3 is 13 residues long. The CDR3 is CASSSGSTDTQYF. The CDR3 nucleotides are TGTGCCAGTAGTAGCGGTAGCACAGATACGCAGTATTTT.

V usage is TRBV5-4 and J usage is TRBJ1-2; no clear D. This CDR3 is 16 amino acids long. Trimming removed 4 bases at V and 4 bases at J, with 20 bases between. Germline V CDR1 and CDR2: SGHNT, YYREEE (reference sequence). CDR3 nucleotides: TGTGCCAGCAGCAGTCCCCCCGGGGATTATGGCTATGGCTACACCTTC. Its translation: CASSSPPGDYGYGYTF.

This clone was counted only a few times. The chain employs TRBV28 and TRBJ1-5; perhaps TRBD1 as D (5 bases). The germline gives CDR1 MDHEN, CDR2 SYDVKM. V was shortened by 1 base and J by 6 bases, with 10 bases between the two germline ends. There are 14 residues in the CDR3. The CDR3 DNA reads as TGTGCCAGCAGTTTATCAGGGATTGGTCAGCCCCAGCATTTT. Its protein is CASSLSGIGQPQHF.

This chain joins TRBV13 and TRBJ2-3; possibly TRBD1 for D (6 bases). Trimming stripped 5 bases from V and 2 bases from J, with 14 bases between. Germline V CDR1 and CDR2: PRHDT, FYEKMQ (reference sequence). There are 15 residues in the CDR3. This CDR3 is CASSGGGYSTDTQYF. CDR3 DNA: TGTGCCAGCAGCGGGGGCGGATATTCCACAGATACGCAGTATTTT.

This chain joins TRBV4-1 and TRBJ1-2; 7 bases line up with TRBD1. The V and J ends lost 0 bases and 8 bases, in that order; junction bases with no gene match: 9. Germline CDR1 reads MGHRA; CDR2 reads YSYEKL. The CDR3 consists of 15 residues. The CDR3 loop reads CASSQEGPNRGGYTF. CDR3 sequence (DNA): TGCGCCAGCAGCCAAGAAGGGCCCAACAGGGGAGGCTACACCTTC.

This clone was recorded a few times. The rearrangement joins TRBV7-9 to TRBJ2-3; 10 bases are shared with TRBD2. Germline CDR1 is SEHNR and CDR2 is FQNEAQ (reference sequence). Trimming took 5 bases from V and 3 from J; bases not matched to a gene: 2. CDR3 length equals 14 residues. CDR3 bases: TGTGCCAGCAGCATGACTAGCGGGACAGATACGCAGTATTTT. It yields the protein CASSMTSGTDTQYF.

This clone has just a few counts. Other nucleotide sequences in the sample specify the same CDR3. The chain is built from TRBV5-1 and TRBJ2-5; D gene uncertain. This CDR3 has 14 amino acids. The V end was cut by 1 base, the J end by 2 bases, with 9 bases between. Germline CDR1 is SGHRS and CDR2 is YFSETQ. CDR3 sequence (DNA): TGCGCCAGCAGCTTGTTGGGCCCTCAAGAGACCCAGTACTTC. This translates into CASSLLGPQETQYF.

In this sample, this clone turned up a few times. V usage is TRBV14 and J usage is TRBJ2-5, with D possibly being TRBD1 or TRBD2 (10 bases each). The CDR3 covers 18 residues. Trimming left V 5 bases short and J 5 bases short, with 27 bases between. CDR1 is SGHDN, CDR2 FVKESK, per germline. The CDR3 here is CASSEDRGSSGRNETQYF. DNA of the CDR3: TGTGCCAGCAGCGAGGACAGGGGGTCTAGCGGGAGAAATGAGACCCAGTACTTC.

This sequence joins TRBV7-3 and TRBJ2-1; 13 bases fit TRBD2. The germline V gene encodes CDR1 SGHTA and CDR2 FQGTGA. This CDR3 has 13 residues. V was clipped by 4 bases and J by 11 bases; unmatched bases: 2. The CDR3 is CASSSGTSGKQFF. The CDR3 DNA reads as TGTGCCAGCAGCTCCGGGACTAGCGGGAAGCAGTTCTTC.

This clone was found a few times. The gene calls are TRBV28 and TRBJ2-7; no reliable D call. The CDR3 length is 12 residues. Germline CDR1 reads MDHEN; CDR2 reads SYDVKM. Trimming stripped 2 bases from V and 3 bases from J, with 5 bases between. In DNA, the CDR3 is TGTGCCAGCAGTTTACCCAACTACGAGCAGTACTTC. Encoded protein: CASSLPNYEQYF.

This clone has just a few counts. The gene calls are TRBV18 and TRBJ2-7; D gene ambiguous. This CDR3 has 15 amino acids. V lost 2 bases and J 0 bases, leaving 11 bases between the germline ends. The germline gives CDR1 KGHSH, CDR2 LQKENI. This CDR3 is CASSPSIDISYEQYF. CDR3 DNA sequence: TGTGCCAGCTCACCATCGATCGACATCTCCTACGAGCAGTACTTC.

This clone has more than one count but fewer than ten. The chain couples TRBV7-9 to TRBJ2-3, with D tentatively TRBD1 (6 bases). The length of the CDR3 is 14 residues. V lost 8 bases and J 1 base, leaving 13 bases between the germline ends. The germline V gene encodes CDR1 SEHNR and CDR2 FQNEAQ (reference sequence). The CDR3 spells CASETGKGTDTQYF. DNA for the CDR3: TGTGCCAGCGAAACAGGGAAGGGCACAGATACGCAGTATTTT. Filled out from reference TRBV7-9 and TRBJ2-3, the complete variable domain reads DTGVSQNPRHKITKRGQNVTFRCDPISEHNRLYWYRQTLGQGPEFLTYFQNEAQLEKSRLLSDRFSAERPKGSFSTLEIQRTEQGDSAMYLCASETGKGTDTQYFGPGTRLTVL.

This clone was counted between two and nine times. This chain connects TRBV28 to TRBJ2-6; TRBD1 matches at 9 bases. CDR1 and CDR2 (germline): MDHEN, SYDVKM. The CDR3 is 16 residues long. V trimming: 6 bases; J trimming: 2 bases; junction bases outside the gene matches: 5. The CDR3 nucleotides read TGTGCCAGCAGGCGGACAGGGGACCCTGGGGCCAACGTCCTGACTTTC. Translation gives CASRRTGDPGANVLTF.

This chain uses TRBV29-1 with TRBJ2-5; TRBD1 agrees at 9 bases. J was trimmed by 5 bases and V by 7 bases; bases with no gene match: 8. Germline V gene sequence: CDR1 SQVTM, CDR2 ANQGSEA. The CDR3 extends over 13 amino acids. This CDR3 reads CSAGQGQGETQYF. The CDR3 DNA follows: TGCAGCGCCGGACAGGGGCAGGGGGAGACCCAGTACTTC.

This clone has more than one count but fewer than ten. This chain links TRBV6-5 with TRBJ2-5; 7 bases align to TRBD1. Germline V lookup: CDR1 MNHEY, CDR2 SVGAGI. CDR3 length equals 15 residues. The V segment lost 0 bases and the J segment 4 bases; nucleotides outside the gene matches: 5. This chain's CDR3 is CASSYSRTGGETQYF. The CDR3 bases are TGTGCCAGCAGTTACTCGAGGACAGGCGGAGAGACCCAGTACTTC.

This clone appeared a few times. The gene calls are TRBV29-1 and TRBJ2-7; no reliable D call. The ends were cut back, 2 bases at V and 3 bases at J, with 5 bases in the middle. CDR1 SQVTM and CDR2 ANQGSEA come from the germline V gene. This CDR3 contains 11 residues. The CDR3 DNA is TGCAGCGTTGAACGCAGCTACGAGCAGTACTTC. The encoded protein is CSVERSYEQYF.

This chain uses TRBV7-2 with TRBJ1-2, with D perhaps TRBD1 (5 bases). This CDR3 is built from 13 residues. V shed 1 base and J shed 7 bases, with 10 bases lying between them. Germline values: CDR1 SGHTA, CDR2 FQGNSA. This CDR3 is CASSLDQGLGYTF. CDR3 sequence (DNA): TGTGCCAGCAGCTTAGATCAGGGCCTTGGCTACACCTTC.

The table lists this clone with a few counts. The rearrangement uses TRBV29-1 and TRBJ2-7, with a weak D call TRBD2 (6 bases). The germline V and J ends were trimmed by 5 bases and 9 bases, with 14 bases remaining between them. Germline CDR1 is SQVTM and CDR2 is ANQGSEA. This CDR3 comprises 11 residues. CDR3 nucleotides: TGCAGCGTTTTTTCGGAGGGGCGGCAGTACTTC. Protein sequence: CSVFSEGRQYF.

CDR3: CASSDKALTRFRGVNYNEQFF. Written as DNA, the CDR3 is TGTGCCAGCAGCGACAAAGCCCTAACTAGATTCAGGGGGGTTAACTACAATGAGCAGTTCTTC. The chain joins TRBV9 to TRBJ2-1, with D maybe TRBD1 (7 bases). Germline values: CDR1 SGDLS, CDR2 YYNGEE. The germline V and J ends were trimmed by 3 bases and 3 bases, with 31 bases remaining between them. The CDR3 sequence is 21 residues long.